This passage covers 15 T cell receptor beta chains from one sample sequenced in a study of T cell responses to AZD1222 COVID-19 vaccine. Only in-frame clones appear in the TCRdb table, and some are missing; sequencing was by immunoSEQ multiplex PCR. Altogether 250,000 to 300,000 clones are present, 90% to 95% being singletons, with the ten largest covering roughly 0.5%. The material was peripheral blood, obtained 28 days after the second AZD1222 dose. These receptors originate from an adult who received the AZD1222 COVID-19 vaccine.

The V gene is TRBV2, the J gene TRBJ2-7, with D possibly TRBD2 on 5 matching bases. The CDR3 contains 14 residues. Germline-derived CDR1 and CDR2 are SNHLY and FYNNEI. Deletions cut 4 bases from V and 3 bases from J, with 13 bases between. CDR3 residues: CASSVSGNIYEQYF. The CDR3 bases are TGTGCCAGCAGTGTATCGGGGAATATCTACGAGCAGTACTTC.

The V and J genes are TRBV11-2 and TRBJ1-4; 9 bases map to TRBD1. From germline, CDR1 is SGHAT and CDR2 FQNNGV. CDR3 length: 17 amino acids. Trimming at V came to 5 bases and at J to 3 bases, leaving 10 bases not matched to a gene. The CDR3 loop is CASSRGQGRLPNEKLFF. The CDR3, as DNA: TGTGCCAGCAGCCGAGGACAGGGGAGGTTACCTAATGAAAAACTGTTTTTT.

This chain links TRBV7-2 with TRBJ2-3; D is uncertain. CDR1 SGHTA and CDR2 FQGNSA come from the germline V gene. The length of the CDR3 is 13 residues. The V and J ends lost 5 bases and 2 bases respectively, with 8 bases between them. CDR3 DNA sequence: TGTGCCAGCAGCCGAGGCCCCACAGATACGCAGTATTTT. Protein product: CASSRGPTDTQYF.

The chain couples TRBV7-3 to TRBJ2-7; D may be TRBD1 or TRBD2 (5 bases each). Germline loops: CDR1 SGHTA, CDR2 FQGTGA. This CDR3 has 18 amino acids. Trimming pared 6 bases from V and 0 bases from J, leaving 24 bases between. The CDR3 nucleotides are TGTGCCAGCAGGACCCATTCGAGGGGCAATTCCCCCTCCTACGAGCAGTACTTC. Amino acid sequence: CASRTHSRGNSPSYEQYF.

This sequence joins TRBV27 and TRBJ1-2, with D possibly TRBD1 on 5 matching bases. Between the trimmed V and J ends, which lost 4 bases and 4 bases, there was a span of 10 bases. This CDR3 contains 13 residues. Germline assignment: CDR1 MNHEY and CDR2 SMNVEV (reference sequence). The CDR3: CASSSRGGYGYTF. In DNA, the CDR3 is TGTGCCAGCAGTTCGAGGGGTGGCTATGGCTACACCTTC.

The CDR3 reads CASSLGSLAGYNEQFF. Here the CDR3 DNA reads TGTGCCAGCAGCTTAGGCTCACTAGCGGGCTACAATGAGCAGTTCTTC. The chain is built from TRBV11-3 and TRBJ2-1, with 9 bases matching TRBD2. Germline V gene lookup returns CDR1 SGHNT and CDR2 YENEEA. The CDR3 contains 16 residues. V dropped 1 base and J dropped 3; count of bases not matched to a gene: 4.

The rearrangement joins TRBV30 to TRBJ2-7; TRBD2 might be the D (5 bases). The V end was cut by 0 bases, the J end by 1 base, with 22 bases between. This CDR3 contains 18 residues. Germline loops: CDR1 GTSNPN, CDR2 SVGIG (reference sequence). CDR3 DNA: TGTGCCTGGAGTGTACTTCGAGGAGAGCGGTCTGAATCCTACGAGCAGTACTTC. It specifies CAWSVLRGERSESYEQYF.

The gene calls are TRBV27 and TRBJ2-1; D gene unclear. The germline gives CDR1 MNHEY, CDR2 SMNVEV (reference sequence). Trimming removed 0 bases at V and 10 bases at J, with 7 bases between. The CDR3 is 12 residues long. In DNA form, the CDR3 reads TGTGCCAGCAGTTTATCAGGTAGCGAGCAGTTCTTC. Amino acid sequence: CASSLSGSEQFF.

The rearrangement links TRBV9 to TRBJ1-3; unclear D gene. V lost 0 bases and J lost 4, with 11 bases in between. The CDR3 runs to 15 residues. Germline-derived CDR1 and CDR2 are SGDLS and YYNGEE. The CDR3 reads CASSVDGRGGNTIYF. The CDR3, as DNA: TGTGCCAGCAGCGTAGATGGGAGAGGGGGAAACACCATATATTTT.

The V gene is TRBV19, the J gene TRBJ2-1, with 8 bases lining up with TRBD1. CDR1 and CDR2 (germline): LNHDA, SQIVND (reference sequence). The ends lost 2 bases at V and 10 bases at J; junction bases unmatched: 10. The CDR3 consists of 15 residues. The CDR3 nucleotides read TGTGCCAGTAGTATAAGGCCAGGGGGCTTTAGGGAGCAGTTCTTC. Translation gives CASSIRPGGFREQFF.

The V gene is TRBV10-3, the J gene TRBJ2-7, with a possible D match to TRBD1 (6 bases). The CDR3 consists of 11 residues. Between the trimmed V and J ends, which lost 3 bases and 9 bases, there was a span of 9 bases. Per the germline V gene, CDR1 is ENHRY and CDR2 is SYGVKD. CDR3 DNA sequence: TGTGCCATCAGTGACAGGGGTGGGCAGTACTTC. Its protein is CAISDRGGQYF.

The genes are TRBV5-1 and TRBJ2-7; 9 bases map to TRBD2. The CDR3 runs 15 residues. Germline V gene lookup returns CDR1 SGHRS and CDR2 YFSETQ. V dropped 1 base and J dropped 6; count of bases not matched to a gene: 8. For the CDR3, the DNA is TGCGCCAGCAGCTTGAAGGCGGGAGGGCCCGGCGAGCAGTACTTC. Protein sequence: CASSLKAGGPGEQYF.

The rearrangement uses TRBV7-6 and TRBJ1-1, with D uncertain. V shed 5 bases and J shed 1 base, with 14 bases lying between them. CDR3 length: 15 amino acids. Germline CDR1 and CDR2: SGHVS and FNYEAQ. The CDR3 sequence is CASSPGGGKNTEAFF. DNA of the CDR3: TGTGCCAGCAGCCCAGGAGGCGGGAAGAACACTGAAGCTTTCTTT. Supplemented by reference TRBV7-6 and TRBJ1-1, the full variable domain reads GAGVSQSPRYKVTKRGQDVALRCDPISGHVSLYWYRQALGQGPEFLTYFNYEAQQDKSGLPNDRFSAERPEGSISTLTIQRTEQRDSAMYRCASSPGGGKNTEAFFGQGTRLTVV.

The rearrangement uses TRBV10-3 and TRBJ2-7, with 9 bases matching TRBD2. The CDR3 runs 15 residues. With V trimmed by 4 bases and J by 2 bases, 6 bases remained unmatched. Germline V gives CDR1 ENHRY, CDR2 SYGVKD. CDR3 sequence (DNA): TGTGCCATCAGTGGCGGGCTAGCGGGGACCTACGAGCAGTACTTC. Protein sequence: CAISGGLAGTYEQYF.

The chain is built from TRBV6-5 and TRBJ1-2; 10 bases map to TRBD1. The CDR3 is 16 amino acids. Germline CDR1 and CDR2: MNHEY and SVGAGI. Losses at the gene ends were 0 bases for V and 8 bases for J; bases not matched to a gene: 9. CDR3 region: CASSYSPETGGIGYTF. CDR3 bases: TGTGCCAGCAGTTACTCCCCTGAGACAGGGGGCATAGGCTACACCTTC.